Included here is one T cell receptor (beta chain) sequence, with context. Its target antigen remains unknown. No base qualities exist here, and no much larger clone lies one base off it. The CDR3 contains 13 residues, cysteine and phenylalanine counted. The kept DNA is CDR3 alone, 39 bases in frame from the first base. Deletion took 6 bases off V and 3 bases off J, with a span of 11 bases between the germline ends. The CDR1 and CDR2 encoded by the germline V gene (reference sequence) are LNHDA and SQIVND. The data stem from a study of blood T cell repertoires in COVID-19 (TCRdb year 2020). Turning to the overall study: The collaborator samples originated in the United States, Italy and Spain and spanned the acute and convalescent phases of COVID-19. The material from the prospective study consisted of cDNA or gDNA derived from T cells, B-cell-depleted T cells, or PBMCs. The dataset comprised deeply sampled blood TCRbeta repertoires from subjects exposed to, actively infected with, or recovered from COVID-19. A freely available public database, intended as a resource for researchers studying the immune response to SARS-CoV-2, is where the repertoires were released. The samples were drawn from the first 160 participants of the ongoing ImmuneRACE study and from under 1,500 subjects provided by 6 global collaborators. The sample metadata nearly always contained a de-identified subject ID, COVID-19 status, age in years and sex. Where HLA class I and class II types were available, the types were taken from metadata supplied by the sample provider, not from assay-based typing. What the work shows at the level of the full study, not this receptor alone: The amount of clinical and demographic metadata varied by source and participant and was provided uncurated.

Whole blood was collected in K2EDTA tubes by collaborating institutions according to the institutions' own protocols. For TCRbeta analysis, collaborators shipped samples in one of three forms: frozen whole blood, isolated PBMCs, or DNA extracted from either of those sample types. The immunoSEQ Assay, a bias-controlled multiplex PCR, was used to amplify TCRbeta CDR3 regions from genomic DNA. As for the authors' bioinformatics: The number of nucleated cells in each sample was estimated by amplification of reference gene primers within the assay. To quantify the absolute abundance of each unique TCRbeta CDR3 rearrangement, sequence reads were collapsed and filtered. For each sample, productive Simpson clonality was calculated as the square root of Simpson's diversity index across productive rearrangements. TCRdb retrieved this table from immuneACCESS and kept in-frame rearrangements only. Not all clones are present; in checked studies, unresolved V genes account for under half, and no reason is known for the remainder. The DNA gave D and trimming, while V, J and clone size come from that table. Present in this sample are some 68,000 clones, approximately 88% of which were seen just once. The ten largest account for approximately 2.5% of the sample.

The clonotype was recovered from a human donor in a cohort sampled during active COVID-19. This chain is built from TRBV19 and TRBJ2-5; TRBD2 is possibly the D segment (5 matching bases). Sample: peripheral blood. The CDR3 in this case is CASRRGGEETQYF. The DNA reads as follows: TGTGCCAGTAGAAGAGGAGGAGAAGAGACCCAGTACTTC.